The 20 T cell receptor beta chains below were found in one sample sequenced in a study of Graves' ophthalmopathy and Graves' hyperthyroidism. The authors amplified TCR beta CDR3 regions, and they did so from RNA transcripts for repertoire sequencing. First-round RT-PCR relied on HTBI primers, and a second-round multiplex PCR came next. TCRdb re-called the multiplex PCR reads through MiXCR, storing one row per CDR3 protein. In the table there are 660,000 or so distinct CDR3 sequences, 35% to 45% of which are singletons. Sequencing was performed on peripheral blood. The origin of the receptors is an adult man with Graves' ophthalmopathy.

This clonotype was counted ten times or more. The gene calls are TRBV4-2 and TRBJ1-5, with D possibly being TRBD1 (6 bases). Trimming removed 3 bases from V and 3 bases from J, with 9 bases in between. The CDR3 spans 14 residues. The germline CDR1 and CDR2 sequences are LGHNA and YNFKEQ. CDR3 amino acids: CASSQDSLNQPQHF. CDR3 coding DNA: TGTGCCAGCAGCCAGGACAGTCTCAATCAGCCCCAGCATTTT.

The V call is TRBV24-1, the J call TRBJ2-5, with D unclear. Germline CDR1 KGHDR, CDR2 SFDVKD. The CDR3 extends over 15 amino acids. Deletions cut 4 bases from V and 5 bases from J, with 16 bases between. DNA for the CDR3: TGTGCCACCAGTGACCCCCTAGGATATCGGGAGACCCAGTACTTC. Translating gives CATSDPLGYRETQYF.

As regards this clonotype: A much larger clonotype is one base distant, so this may be a read error. The chain joins TRBV7-4 to TRBJ2-5; TRBD2 matches at 7 bases. V gave up 5 bases and J gave up 5 bases; unmatched junction bases: 8. The germline V gene encodes CDR1 SGHVT and CDR2 SQSDAQ. This CDR3 contains 14 residues. The CDR3 protein is CASSPAGTHETQYF. The CDR3 DNA reads as TGTGCCAGCAGCCCAGCGGGGACTCACGAGACCCAGTACTTC.

This clonotype was recorded once. As DNA, the CDR3 is TGTGCCACCAGCATAGGGGCGACAGGGAGGGAGAACGAGCATTTT. The encoded protein is CATSIGATGRENEHF. The V and J genes are TRBV15 and TRBJ1-5; 7 positions match TRBD1. CDR1 is LNHNV and CDR2 is YYDKDF in the germline V gene (reference sequence). CDR3 size: 15 residues. J lost 14 bases, V lost 4 bases, and 17 bases had no gene match.

This clonotype was found many times. The CDR3 here is CASKIGGEAFF. CDR3 DNA sequence: TGTGCCAGTAAAATCGGGGGCGAAGCTTTCTTT. The chain joins TRBV19 to TRBJ1-1, with D perhaps matching TRBD1 (6 bases). This CDR3 spans 11 amino acids. The V end lost 7 bases, the J end lost 8 bases, and 11 bases lay between the germline ends. Germline V gene lookup returns CDR1 LNHDA and CDR2 SQIVND (reference sequence).

The chain links TRBV12-3 or TRBV12-4 to TRBJ2-5; 10 bases agree with TRBD2. V gave up 10 bases and J gave up 3 bases; unmatched junction bases: 5. This CDR3 has 13 residues. The CDR3 DNA reads TGTGCCATCCGGACTAGCGGAGAAGAGACCCAGTACTTC. Its protein is CAIRTSGEETQYF.

The chain has TRBV2 and TRBJ1-3, with D maybe TRBD1 (5 bases). V was shortened by 5 bases and J by 2 bases, with 13 bases between the two germline ends. Per the germline V gene, CDR1 is SNHLY and CDR2 is FYNNEI. This CDR3 is built from 15 residues. The DNA for the CDR3 is TGTGCCAGCAGTACTCAGGGACTTACTGGAAACACCATATATTTT. Translated: CASSTQGLTGNTIYF.

The rearrangement uses TRBV9 and TRBJ2-2; a weak D match, TRBD1 (5 bases). CDR1 is SGDLS and CDR2 is YYNGEE in the germline V gene. The CDR3 contains 17 residues. The V end was cut by 3 bases, the J end by 5 bases, with 20 bases between. The DNA for the CDR3 is TGTGCCAGCAGCGCCACGATCAGGGCCCTTGAGACCGGGGAGCTGTTTTTT. Translating it yields CASSATIRALETGELFF. The full variable domain, completed using reference TRBV9 and TRBJ2-2, is DSGVTQTPKHLITATGQRVTLRCSPRSGDLSVYWYQQSLDQGLQFLIQYYNGEERAKGNILERFSAQQFPDLHSELNLSSLELGDSALYFCASSATIRALETGELFFGEGSRLTVL.

This chain uses TRBV10-3 with TRBJ1-2, with a weak D call TRBD1 (5 bases). Per germline, CDR1 ENHRY and CDR2 SYGVKD. The CDR3 extends over 13 amino acids. V lost 4 bases, J lost 6 bases, and 12 bases lay in between. The CDR3 DNA follows: TGTGCCATCAGTGCCGGAGGGGAGGATGGCTACACCTTC. Translated, it gives CAISAGGEDGYTF.

This clonotype was seen at least ten times. V usage is TRBV7-9 and J usage is TRBJ1-2; D possibly corresponds to TRBD1 (6 bases). V lost 0 bases, J lost 8 bases, and 10 bases lay in between. Germline CDR1 reads SEHNR; CDR2 reads FQNEAQ (reference sequence). The CDR3 contains 13 residues. In DNA form, the CDR3 reads TGTGCCAGCAGCTTAGCCCAGGGGAGAGGCTACACCTTC. This codes for CASSLAQGRGYTF.

In this sample, this clonotype turned up once. J is TRBJ2-2 and V is TRBV7-9, with 8 bases lining up with TRBD2. Germline lookup yields CDR1 SEHNR and CDR2 FQNEAQ (reference sequence). V shed 6 bases and J 1 base; nucleotides not matched to a gene: 10. The CDR3 covers 17 residues. The CDR3 nucleotides read TGTGCCAGCAGTTTAAACGGGAGGGACTTGAACACCGGGGAGCTGTTTTTT. This translates into CASSLNGRDLNTGELFF.

The chain is built from TRBV29-1 and TRBJ1-1, with D maybe TRBD1 (6 bases). Germline values: CDR1 SQVTM, CDR2 ANQGSEA. This CDR3 comprises 12 residues. Trimming stripped 8 bases from V and 0 bases from J, with 10 bases between. The CDR3 loop is CSRGGMNTEAFF. The CDR3 DNA reads TGCAGCCGGGGGGGCATGAACACTGAAGCTTTCTTT.

This clonotype has a count of ten or more. The chain has TRBV20-1 and TRBJ1-2, with D tentatively TRBD1 (5 bases). This CDR3 is 14 amino acids long. Looked up from germline, CDR1 is DFQATT and CDR2 is SNEGSKA (reference sequence). With 3 bases removed from V and 4 bases from J, the gap between germline ends came to 15 bases. The CDR3 region is CSASPPDTLYGYTF. The CDR3 DNA reads TGCAGTGCTAGCCCCCCGGACACCCTCTATGGCTACACCTTC.

With respect to this clonotype: A much larger clone lies a single base off, so this may be a read error. The chain combines TRBV7-9 with TRBJ2-1; D might be TRBD1 or TRBD2, each matching 7 bases. The germline gives CDR1 SEHNR, CDR2 FQNEAQ (reference sequence). Trimming cost V 2 bases and J 8 bases, with 16 bases left between them. The CDR3 covers 15 residues. Here the CDR3 reads CASSLPDRTRDEQFF. The CDR3 DNA reads as TGTGCCAGCAGCTTACCGGACAGGACTAGGGATGAGCAGTTCTTC.

This clonotype was seen more than once but under ten times. The chain is built from TRBV10-3 and TRBJ1-2, with D possibly matching TRBD1 (5 bases). The CDR3 is 14 residues long. Germline values: CDR1 ENHRY, CDR2 SYGVKD. V was shortened by 3 bases and J by 2 bases, with 10 bases between the two germline ends. CDR3 sequence (DNA): TGTGCCATCAGTGAAACAGGAATCAACTATGGCTACACCTTC. Protein sequence: CAISETGINYGYTF.

The chain uses TRBV7-2 and TRBJ1-6, with TRBD1 as a possible D gene (5 bases). Germline V gene data show CDR1 as SGHTA and CDR2 as FQGNSA. V lost 1 base to trimming and J lost 0 bases, with 13 bases between them. The CDR3 totals 18 residues. This chain's CDR3 is CASSLVGTEYSYNSPLHF. The CDR3 coding sequence is TGTGCCAGCAGCTTAGTAGGGACGGAGTACTCCTATAATTCACCCCTCCACTTT.

The sample holds many counts of this clonotype. The rearrangement uses TRBV20-1 and TRBJ1-5, with D unresolved. V lost 5 bases and J 4 bases, leaving 9 bases between the germline ends. The CDR3 is 12 residues long. Germline V lookup: CDR1 DFQATT, CDR2 SNEGSKA (reference sequence). The DNA for the CDR3 is TGCAGTGCTGGACGGAAAAATCAGCCCCAGCATTTT. This gives the protein CSAGRKNQPQHF.

This clonotype has just a few counts. The chain combines TRBV10-3 with TRBJ2-1; D is uncertain. Per germline, CDR1 ENHRY and CDR2 SYGVKD. Trimming removed 11 bases at V and 1 base at J, with 12 bases between. CDR3 length: 13 amino acids. The chain's CDR3 is CAGGPGSYNEQFF. The CDR3 DNA reads TGTGCCGGCGGCCCAGGTTCCTACAATGAGCAGTTCTTC.

This clonotype came up once. V gene TRBV29-1 combines with J gene TRBJ1-2; 7 bases are shared with TRBD1. Trimming took 5 bases from V and 8 from J; bases not matched to a gene: 23. CDR1 and CDR2 (germline): SQVTM, ANQGSEA. The CDR3 length is 17 residues. The chain's CDR3 is CSVSGEGARREVRGYTF. CDR3 nucleotide sequence: TGCAGCGTTTCAGGGGAGGGGGCCCGCAGGGAGGTACGGGGCTACACCTTC.

In its sample, this clonotype was seen once. This chain joins TRBV25-1 and TRBJ2-7; D may be TRBD1 (6 bases). Germline CDR1 and CDR2: MGHDK and SYGVNS. The CDR3 is 13 amino acids. V gave up 4 bases and J gave up 5 bases, with 12 bases separating them. CDR3: CASSGGGVDEQYF. CDR3 sequence (DNA): TGTGCCAGCAGTGGAGGGGGAGTGGACGAGCAGTACTTC.